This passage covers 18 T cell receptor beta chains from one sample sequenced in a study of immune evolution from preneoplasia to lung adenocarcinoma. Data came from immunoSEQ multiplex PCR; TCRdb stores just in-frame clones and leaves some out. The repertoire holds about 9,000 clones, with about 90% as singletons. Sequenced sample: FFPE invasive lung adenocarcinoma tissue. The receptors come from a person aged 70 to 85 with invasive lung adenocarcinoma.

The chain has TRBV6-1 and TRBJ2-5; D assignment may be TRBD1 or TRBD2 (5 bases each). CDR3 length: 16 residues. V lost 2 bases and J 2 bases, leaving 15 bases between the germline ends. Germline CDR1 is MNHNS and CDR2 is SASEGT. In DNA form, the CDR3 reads TGTGCCAGCAGTGAATCGGGGACGTCCGGGCAAGAGACCCAGTACTTC. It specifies CASSESGTSGQETQYF.

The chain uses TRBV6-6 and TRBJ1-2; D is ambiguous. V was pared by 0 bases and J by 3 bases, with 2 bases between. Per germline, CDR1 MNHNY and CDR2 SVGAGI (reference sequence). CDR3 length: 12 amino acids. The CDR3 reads CASSYSYYGYTF. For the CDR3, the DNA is TGTGCCAGCAGTTACTCCTACTATGGCTACACCTTC.

CDR3 in amino acids: CASSVGQGTYEQYF. The CDR3 coding sequence is TGTGCCAGCAGCGTGGGCCAGGGCACCTACGAGCAGTACTTC. This rearrangement joins TRBV9 to TRBJ2-7, with D perhaps TRBD1 (5 bases). Looked up from germline, CDR1 is SGDLS and CDR2 is YYNGEE. V shed 2 bases and J shed 2 bases, with 11 bases lying between them. This CDR3 is built from 14 residues.

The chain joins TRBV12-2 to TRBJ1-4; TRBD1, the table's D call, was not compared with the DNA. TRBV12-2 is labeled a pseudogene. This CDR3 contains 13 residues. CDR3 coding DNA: TGTGCAAGTCGCTTCTTCGAGACAGTAAAACTGTTTTTT. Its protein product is CASRFFETVKLFF.

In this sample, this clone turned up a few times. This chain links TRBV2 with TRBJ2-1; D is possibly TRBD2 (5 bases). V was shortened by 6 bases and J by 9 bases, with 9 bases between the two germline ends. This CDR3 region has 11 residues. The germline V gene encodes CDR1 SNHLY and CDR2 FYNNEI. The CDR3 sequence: CASREVCEQFF. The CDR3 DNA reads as TGTGCCAGCAGGGAGGTTTGTGAGCAGTTCTTC.

The CDR3 loop reads CAWSKGYTF. For the CDR3, the DNA is TGTGCCTGGAGTAAAGGCTACACCTTC. The rearrangement links TRBV30 to TRBJ1-2; D call uncertain. The CDR3 consists of 9 residues. V lost 2 bases, J lost 8 bases, and 3 bases lay in between. CDR1 and CDR2 (germline): GTSNPN, SVGIG (reference sequence).

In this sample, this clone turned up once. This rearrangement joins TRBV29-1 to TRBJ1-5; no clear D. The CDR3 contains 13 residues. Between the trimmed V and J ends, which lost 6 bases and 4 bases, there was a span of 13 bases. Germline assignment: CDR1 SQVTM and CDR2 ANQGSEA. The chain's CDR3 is CSVALDGNQPQHF. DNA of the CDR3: TGCAGCGTGGCACTGGACGGTAATCAGCCCCAGCATTTT.

As DNA, the CDR3 is TGTGCTAGTGGTTCTTGGACAGGGGGAAGGCGTGAGCAGTTCTTC. It codes for CASGSWTGGRREQFF. This rearrangement joins TRBV12-5 to TRBJ2-1, with 10 bases lining up with TRBD1. Per germline, CDR1 LGHNT and CDR2 FRNRAP. With 4 bases clipped from V and 9 bases from J, the junction kept 9 bases outside the gene matches. CDR3 size: 15 residues.

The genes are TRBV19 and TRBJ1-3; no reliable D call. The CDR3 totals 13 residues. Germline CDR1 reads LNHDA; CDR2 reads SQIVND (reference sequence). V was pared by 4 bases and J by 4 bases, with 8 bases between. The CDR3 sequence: CASSTGNGNTIYF. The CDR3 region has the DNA TGTGCCAGTAGTACGGGAAACGGAAACACCATATATTTT.

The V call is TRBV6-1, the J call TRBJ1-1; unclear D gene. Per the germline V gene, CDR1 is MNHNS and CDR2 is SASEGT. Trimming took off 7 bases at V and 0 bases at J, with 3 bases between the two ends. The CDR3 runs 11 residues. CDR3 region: CASKMNTEAFF. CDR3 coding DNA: TGTGCCAGCAAAATGAACACTGAAGCTTTCTTT.

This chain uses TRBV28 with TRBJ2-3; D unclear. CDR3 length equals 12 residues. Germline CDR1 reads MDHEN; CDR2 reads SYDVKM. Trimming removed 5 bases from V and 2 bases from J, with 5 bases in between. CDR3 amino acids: CASSQTTDTQYF. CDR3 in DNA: TGTGCCAGCAGTCAGACCACAGATACGCAGTATTTT.

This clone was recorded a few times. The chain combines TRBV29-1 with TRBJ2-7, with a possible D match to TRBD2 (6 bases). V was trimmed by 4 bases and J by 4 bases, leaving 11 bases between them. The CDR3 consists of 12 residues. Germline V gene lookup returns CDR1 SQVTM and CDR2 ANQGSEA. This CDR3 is CSVGGEMYEQYF. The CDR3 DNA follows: TGCAGCGTTGGGGGGGAGATGTACGAGCAGTACTTC.

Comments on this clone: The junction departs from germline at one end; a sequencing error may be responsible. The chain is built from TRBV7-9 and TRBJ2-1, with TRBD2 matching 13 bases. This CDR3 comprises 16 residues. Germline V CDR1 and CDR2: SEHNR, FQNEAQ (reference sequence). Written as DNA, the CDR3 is TGTGCCGGCAGCTTCTCACTAGCGGGGGGGCCGGGTGAGCAGTTCTTC. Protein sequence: CAGSFSLAGGPGEQFF. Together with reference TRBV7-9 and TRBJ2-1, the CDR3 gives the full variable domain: DTGVSQNPRHKITKRGQNVTFRCDPISEHNRLYWYRQTLGQGPEFLTYFQNEAQLEKSRLLSDRFSAERPKGSFSTLEIQRTEQGDSAMYLCAGSFSLAGGPGEQFFGPGTRLTVL.

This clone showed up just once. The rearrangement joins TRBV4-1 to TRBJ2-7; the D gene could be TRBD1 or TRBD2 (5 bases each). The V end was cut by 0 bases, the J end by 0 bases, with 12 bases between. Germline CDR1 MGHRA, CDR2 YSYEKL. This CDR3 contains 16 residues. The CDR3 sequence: CASSQDRDPSSYEQYF. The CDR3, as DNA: TGCGCCAGCAGCCAAGATCGGGACCCAAGCTCCTACGAGCAGTACTTC.

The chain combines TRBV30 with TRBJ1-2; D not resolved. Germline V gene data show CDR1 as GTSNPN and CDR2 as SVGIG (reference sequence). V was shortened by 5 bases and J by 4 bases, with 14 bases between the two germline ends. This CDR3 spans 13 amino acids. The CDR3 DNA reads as TGTGCCTGGGAACTATTGACGGGCTATGGCTACACCTTC. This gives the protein CAWELLTGYGYTF.

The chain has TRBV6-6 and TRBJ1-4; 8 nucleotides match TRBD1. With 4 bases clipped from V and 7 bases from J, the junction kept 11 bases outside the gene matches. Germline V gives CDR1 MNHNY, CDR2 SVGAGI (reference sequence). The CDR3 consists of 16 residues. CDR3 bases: TGTGCCAGCAGTTTCCAACCGACAGGGGAGGGTGAAAAACTGTTTTTT. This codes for CASSFQPTGEGEKLFF.

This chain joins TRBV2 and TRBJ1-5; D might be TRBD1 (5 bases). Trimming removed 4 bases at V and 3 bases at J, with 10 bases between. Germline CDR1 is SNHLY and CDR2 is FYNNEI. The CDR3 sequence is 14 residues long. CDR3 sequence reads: CASSGDSNNQPQHF. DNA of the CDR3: TGTGCCAGCAGTGGTGACAGCAACAATCAGCCCCAGCATTTT. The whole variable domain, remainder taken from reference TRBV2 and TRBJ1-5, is EPEVTQTPSHQVTQMGQEVILRCVPISNHLYFYWYRQILGQKVEFLVSFYNNEISEKSEIFDDQFSVERPDGSNFTLKIRSTKLEDSAMYFCASSGDSNNQPQHFGDGTRLSIL.

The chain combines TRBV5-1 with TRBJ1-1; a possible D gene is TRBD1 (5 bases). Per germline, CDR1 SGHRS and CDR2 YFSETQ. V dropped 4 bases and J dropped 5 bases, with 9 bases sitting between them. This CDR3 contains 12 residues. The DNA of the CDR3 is TGCGCCAGCAGCACAGGAAGAACTGAAGCTTTCTTT. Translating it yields CASSTGRTEAFF.